This T cell receptor beta chain was recorded in a study of T cell repertoires in cytomegalovirus infection. Study-wide context: Public TCR beta signatures were indicative of both CMV infection and a matching HLA type. Points from the study as a whole: In two of eight donors, the top clonotype was HLA-C-restricted CMV-specific.

The CDR3 length is 12 residues. V dropped 3 bases and J dropped 7 bases, with 9 bases sitting between them. TCRdb analysed the reads with MiXCR anew, one entry per CDR3 protein. The sample shows some 800,000 distinct CDR3 sequences, about 31% of them seen only once. In this sample, this clonotype turned up a few times. Its antigen is currently unknown. This receptor was taken from a human donor in good health (CMV status not recorded). Some clones in this sample may be carry-over from other donors' samples. Material: cultured CD8+ T cells from PBMCs, obtained from culture after CMV antigen stimulation. The chain links TRBV12-3 or TRBV12-4 to TRBJ1-2; D gene unclear. CDR3 DNA: TGTGCCAGCAGTTTCCTGCCTAGTGGCTACACCTTC. It translates to CASSFLPSGYTF.